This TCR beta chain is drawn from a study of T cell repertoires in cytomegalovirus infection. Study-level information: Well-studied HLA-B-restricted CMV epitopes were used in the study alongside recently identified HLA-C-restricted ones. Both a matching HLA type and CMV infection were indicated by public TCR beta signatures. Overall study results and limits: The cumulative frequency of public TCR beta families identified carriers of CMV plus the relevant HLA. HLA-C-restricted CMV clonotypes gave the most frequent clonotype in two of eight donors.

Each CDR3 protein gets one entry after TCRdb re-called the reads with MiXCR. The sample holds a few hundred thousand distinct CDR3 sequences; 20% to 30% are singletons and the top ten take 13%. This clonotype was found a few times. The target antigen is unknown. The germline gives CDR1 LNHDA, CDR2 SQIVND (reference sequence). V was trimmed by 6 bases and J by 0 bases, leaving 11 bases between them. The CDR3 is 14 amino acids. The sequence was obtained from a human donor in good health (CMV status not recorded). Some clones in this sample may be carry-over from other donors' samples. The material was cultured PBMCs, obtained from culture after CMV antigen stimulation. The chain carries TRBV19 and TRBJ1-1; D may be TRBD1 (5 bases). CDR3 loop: CASSRAGMNTEAFF. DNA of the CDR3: TGTGCCAGTAGCAGGGCGGGAATGAACACTGAAGCTTTCTTT. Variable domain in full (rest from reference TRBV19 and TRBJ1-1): DGGITQSPKYLFRKEGQNVTLSCEQNLNHDAMYWYRQDPGQGLRLIYYSQIVNDFQKGDIAEGYSVSREKKESFPLTVTSAQKNPTAFYLCASSRAGMNTEAFFGQGTRLTVV.